This T cell receptor (beta chain) was documented in a study of CD8+ T cells in alopecia areata (dated by TCRdb to the late 2010s). About the study as a whole: The treated patients took part in an open-label pilot trial in which moderate-to-severe alopecia areata was treated with oral tofacitinib at 5 to 10 mg twice daily. For the treated patients, the SALT score, which quantifies what percentage of scalp surface area is affected, served as the measure of disease severity. Clonality in the scalp was compared among normal scalp (n=4), patchy alopecia areata scalp (n=8), and alopecia totalis/universalis scalp (n=8). Scalp tissue and sorted CD4+ and CD8+ peripheral blood T cells from patchy and totalis/universalis alopecia areata patients and from healthy controls were covered by human TCRbeta sequencing. TCRbeta CDR3 regions were amplified by immunoSEQ multiplex PCR with 35 Vbeta forward and 13 Jbeta reverse primers. High-throughput TCRbeta sequencing was used to examine T cell clonal expansion in alopecia areata in both the C3H/HeJ mouse model and human patients. The RNA source kit depended on sample type: the PAXgene miRNA kit for fixed scalp, the miRNeasy kit for PBMCs, and the RNeasy kit for mouse skin. Tofacitinib was given for 6 to 18 months, followed by 6 months of follow-up off drug to assess delayed response and recurrence. Patients on tofacitinib were biopsied at baseline and after 4 and 24 weeks of treatment, and several of the patients also had a later scalp biopsy.

The germline V gene gives CDR1 as SGHTA and CDR2 as FQGNSA. CDR3 length: 12 amino acids, cysteine to phenylalanine. Only the CDR3 portion is preserved as DNA: 36 bases, with reading frame beginning at the first base. Trimming removed 3 bases from V and 7 bases from J, leaving 10 bases between the germline ends. What the study reported, not specific to this receptor: Tofacitinib significantly decreased scalp clonality and the number of expanded CD8+ clones among the top 100 scalp clones. Many expanded lesional clones persisted in scalp and blood during tofacitinib treatment, which may partly explain relapse after stopping treatment. Compared with normal scalp, lesional scalp had higher clonality and more expanded CD8+ clones, particularly in alopecia totalis/universalis, a pattern that suggests antigenic drive. Unlike mouse skin, which is dominated by gammadelta T cells, normal human skin has resident alphabeta T cells that are also sequenced, and this complicates analysis of the scalp TCR repertoire. Because the treated cohort was small and included a single nonresponder, larger studies are needed to assess links between baseline CD8+ expansion and response. Compared with mice, TCR sequences shared between patients were less clear, possibly partly because of HLA diversity across the patient population.

The library was generated by the immunoSEQ multiplex PCR assay. RNA was extracted from all samples and reverse transcribed into cDNA, which served as template for TCR sequencing. SuperScript III was used for first-strand cDNA synthesis, primed with a 2:1 mix of oligo-dT and random hexamers. A synthetic immune receptor repertoire was used to gauge amplification bias, and whatever bias remained was removed computationally. Turning to the authors' computational methods: After raw reads were preprocessed to remove errors, the CDR3 was defined following IMGT conventions as running from the conserved cysteine to phenylalanine. Clonality was calculated as 1 minus Shannon entropy normalized by log2 of the number of productive unique TCRs. Whether scalp clones were CD4 or CD8 was inferred by matching scalp TCRbeta sequences against CD4 and CD8 repertoires sorted from blood. TCRdb re-hosts the immuneACCESS table, in-frame sequences only. Its copies lack some clones; in the studies checked, an unresolved V gene accounts for under half of them, and the cause for the rest is not known. V, J and clone size are taken as reported in that table, and D and trimming were inferred from the DNA itself. The sample table holds some 120,000 clones, of which approximately 57% were seen once. The ten largest clones represent 4.5% to 6% of the sample.

The sample's time point label, decoded: more than 3 weeks on oral tofacitinib. The treatment or condition label of this sample denotes: oral pan-JAK inhibitor, 5-10 mg twice daily. Peripheral blood and lesional scalp punch biopsies were obtained from patients with alopecia areata. PBMCs were isolated by density centrifugation and stained for CD3, CD4 and CD8, and CD4+ and CD8+ T cells were sorted on a FACSAria. A note on this clone: The target of this receptor is not known. Within one base of it there is no much larger clone, and no base qualities were kept.

This TCR was sampled from a human donor with alopecia areata. Recombination connected TRBV7-2 to TRBJ2-7, and the D gene may be TRBD2, 5 bases matching. Sequences were derived from CD4+ T cells sorted from blood, sampled at week 4, from a patient treated with tofacitinib. The CDR3: CASSFGVREQYF. The nucleotides are TGTGCCAGCAGCTTCGGGGTCAGGGAGCAGTACTTC.